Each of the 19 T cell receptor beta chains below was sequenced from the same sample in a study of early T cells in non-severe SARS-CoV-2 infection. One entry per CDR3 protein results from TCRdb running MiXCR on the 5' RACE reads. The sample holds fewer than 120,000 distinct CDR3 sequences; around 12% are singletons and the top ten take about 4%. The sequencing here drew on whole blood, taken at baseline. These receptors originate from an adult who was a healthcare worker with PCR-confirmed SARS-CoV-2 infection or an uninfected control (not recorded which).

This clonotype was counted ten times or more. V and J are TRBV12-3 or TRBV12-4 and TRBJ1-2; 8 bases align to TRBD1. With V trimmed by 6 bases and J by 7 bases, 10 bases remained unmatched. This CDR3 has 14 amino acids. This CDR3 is CASSSDRGRTGYTF. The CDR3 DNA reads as TGTGCCAGCAGCTCCGACAGGGGTCGGACTGGCTACACCTTC.

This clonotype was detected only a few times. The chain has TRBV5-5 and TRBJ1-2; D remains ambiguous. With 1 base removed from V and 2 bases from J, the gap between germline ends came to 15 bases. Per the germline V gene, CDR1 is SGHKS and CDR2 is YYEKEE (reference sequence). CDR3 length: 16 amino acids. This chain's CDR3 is CASSLIWPVVNYGYTF. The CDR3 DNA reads TGTGCCAGCAGCTTGATATGGCCTGTAGTCAACTATGGCTACACCTTC.

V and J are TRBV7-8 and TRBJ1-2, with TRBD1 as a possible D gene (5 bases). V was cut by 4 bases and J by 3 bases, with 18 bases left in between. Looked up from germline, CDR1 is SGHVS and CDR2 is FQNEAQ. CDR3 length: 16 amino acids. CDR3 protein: CASSSPTGTLDYGYTF. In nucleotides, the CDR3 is TGTGCCAGCAGCTCCCCTACCGGGACCCTTGACTATGGCTACACCTTC.

The CDR3: CASRDYYEQYF. The CDR3 DNA reads TGTGCCAGCAGGGATTACTACGAGCAGTACTTC. The J gene is TRBJ2-7, the V gene TRBV2; D gene ambiguous. The germline V and J ends were trimmed by 6 bases and 3 bases, with 6 bases remaining between them. The germline gives CDR1 SNHLY, CDR2 FYNNEI. There are 11 residues in the CDR3. Combining the CDR3 with reference TRBV2 and TRBJ2-7 gives the whole variable domain EPEVTQTPSHQVTQMGQEVILRCVPISNHLYFYWYRQILGQKVEFLVSFYNNEISEKSEIFDDQFSVERPDGSNFTLKIRSTKLEDSAMYFCASRDYYEQYFGPGTRLTVT.

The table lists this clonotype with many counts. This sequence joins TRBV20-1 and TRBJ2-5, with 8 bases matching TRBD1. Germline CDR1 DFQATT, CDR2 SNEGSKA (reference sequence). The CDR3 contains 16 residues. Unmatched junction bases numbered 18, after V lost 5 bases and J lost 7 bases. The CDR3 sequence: CSAPGPGQGGGWTQYF. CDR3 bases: TGCAGTGCTCCGGGCCCAGGACAGGGAGGTGGTTGGACCCAGTACTTC.

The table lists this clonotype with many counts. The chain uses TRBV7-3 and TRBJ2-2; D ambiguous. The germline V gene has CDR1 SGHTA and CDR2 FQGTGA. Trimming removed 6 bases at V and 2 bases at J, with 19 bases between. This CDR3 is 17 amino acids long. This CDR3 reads CASSPSARQLNTGELFF. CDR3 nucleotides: TGTGCCAGCAGTCCCTCGGCGCGGCAGTTAAACACCGGGGAGCTGTTTTTT.

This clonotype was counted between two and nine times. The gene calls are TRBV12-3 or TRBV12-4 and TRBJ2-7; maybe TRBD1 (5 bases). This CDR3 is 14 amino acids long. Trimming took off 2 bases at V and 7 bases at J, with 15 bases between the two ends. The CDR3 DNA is TGTGCCAGCAGTTTAACCCAGGGTCGATGGGAGCAGTACTTC. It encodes CASSLTQGRWEQYF.

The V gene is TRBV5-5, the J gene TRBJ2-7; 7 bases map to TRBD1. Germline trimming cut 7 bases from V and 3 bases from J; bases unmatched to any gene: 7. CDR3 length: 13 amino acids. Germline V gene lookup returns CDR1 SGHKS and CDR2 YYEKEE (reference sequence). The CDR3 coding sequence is TGTGCCAGCTCCAAGGACAGGAACTACGAGCAGTACTTC. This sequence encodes CASSKDRNYEQYF. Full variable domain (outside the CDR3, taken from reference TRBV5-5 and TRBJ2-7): DAGVTQSPTHLIKTRGQQVTLRCSPISGHKSVSWYQQVLGQGPQFIFQYYEKEERGRGNFPDRFSARQFPNYSSELNVNALLLGDSALYLCASSKDRNYEQYFGPGTRLTVT.

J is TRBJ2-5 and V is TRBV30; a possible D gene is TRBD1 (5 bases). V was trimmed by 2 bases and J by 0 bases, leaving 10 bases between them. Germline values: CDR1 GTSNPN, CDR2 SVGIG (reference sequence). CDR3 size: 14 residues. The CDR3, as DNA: TGTGCCTGGAGTTCAGGGATGTACCAAGAGACCCAGTACTTC. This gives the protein CAWSSGMYQETQYF.

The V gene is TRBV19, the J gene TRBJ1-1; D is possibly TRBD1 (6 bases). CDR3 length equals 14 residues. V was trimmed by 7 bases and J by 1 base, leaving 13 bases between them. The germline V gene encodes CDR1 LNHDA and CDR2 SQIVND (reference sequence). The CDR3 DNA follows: TGTGCCAGTATTCCGGGGGCGTCGAACACTGAAGCTTTCTTT. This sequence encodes CASIPGASNTEAFF.

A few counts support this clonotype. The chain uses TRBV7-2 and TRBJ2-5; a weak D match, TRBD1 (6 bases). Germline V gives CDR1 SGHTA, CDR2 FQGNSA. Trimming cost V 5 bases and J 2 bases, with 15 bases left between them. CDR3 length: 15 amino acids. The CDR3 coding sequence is TGTGCCAGCAGCCAAATCGGGACACAACAAGAGACCCAGTACTTC. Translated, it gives CASSQIGTQQETQYF.

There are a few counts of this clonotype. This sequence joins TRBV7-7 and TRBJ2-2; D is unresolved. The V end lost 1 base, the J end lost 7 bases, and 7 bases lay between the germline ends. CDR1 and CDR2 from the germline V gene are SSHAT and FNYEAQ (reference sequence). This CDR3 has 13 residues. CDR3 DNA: TGTGCCAGCAGCTTAGGGGTCGGCGGGGAGCTGTTTTTT. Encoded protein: CASSLGVGGELFF.

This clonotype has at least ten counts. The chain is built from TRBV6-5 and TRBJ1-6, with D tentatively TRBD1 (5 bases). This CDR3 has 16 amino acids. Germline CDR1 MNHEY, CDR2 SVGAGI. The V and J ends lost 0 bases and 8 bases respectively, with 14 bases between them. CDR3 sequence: CASSYSKGKMDSPLHF. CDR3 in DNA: TGTGCCAGCAGTTACTCGAAGGGGAAGATGGATTCACCCCTCCACTTT.

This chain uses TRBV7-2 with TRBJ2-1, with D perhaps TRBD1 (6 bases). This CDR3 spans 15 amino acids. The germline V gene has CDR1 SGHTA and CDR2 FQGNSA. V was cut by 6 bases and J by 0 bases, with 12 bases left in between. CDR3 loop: CASSFDRSSYNEQFF. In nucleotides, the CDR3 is TGTGCCAGCAGTTTTGACAGGAGCTCCTACAATGAGCAGTTCTTC. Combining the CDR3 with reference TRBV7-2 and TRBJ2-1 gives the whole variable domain GAGVSQSPSNKVTEKGKDVELRCDPISGHTALYWYRQSLGQGLEFLIYFQGNSAPDKSGLPSDRFSAERTGGSVSTLTIQRTQQEDSAVYLCASSFDRSSYNEQFFGPGTRLTVL.

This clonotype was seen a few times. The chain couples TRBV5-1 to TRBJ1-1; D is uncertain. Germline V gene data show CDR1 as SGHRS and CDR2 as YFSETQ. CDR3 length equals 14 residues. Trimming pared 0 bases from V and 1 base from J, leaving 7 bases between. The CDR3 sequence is CASSLGRQNTEAFF. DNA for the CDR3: TGCGCCAGCAGCTTGGGACGCCAGAACACTGAAGCTTTCTTT.

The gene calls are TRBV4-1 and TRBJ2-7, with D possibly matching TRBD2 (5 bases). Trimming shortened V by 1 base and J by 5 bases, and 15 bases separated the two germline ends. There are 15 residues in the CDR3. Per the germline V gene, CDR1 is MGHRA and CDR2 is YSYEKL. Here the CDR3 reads CASSQGPPGVNEQYF. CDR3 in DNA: TGCGCCAGCAGCCAAGGGCCCCCCGGGGTCAACGAGCAGTACTTC.

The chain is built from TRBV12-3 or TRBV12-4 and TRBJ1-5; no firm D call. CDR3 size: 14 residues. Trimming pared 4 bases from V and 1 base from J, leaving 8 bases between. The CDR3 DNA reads TGTGCCAGCAGTTCGCCGGGCAGCAATCAGCCCCAGCATTTT. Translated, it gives CASSSPGSNQPQHF.

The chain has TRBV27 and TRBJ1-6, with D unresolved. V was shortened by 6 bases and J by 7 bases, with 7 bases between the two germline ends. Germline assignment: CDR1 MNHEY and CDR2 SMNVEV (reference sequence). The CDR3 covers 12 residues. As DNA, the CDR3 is TGTGCCAGCAGAATAGAGAATTCACCCCTCCACTTT. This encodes CASRIENSPLHF.

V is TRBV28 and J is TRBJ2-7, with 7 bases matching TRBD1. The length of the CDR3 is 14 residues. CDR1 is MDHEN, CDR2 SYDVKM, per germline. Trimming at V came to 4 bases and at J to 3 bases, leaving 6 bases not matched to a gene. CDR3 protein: CASSSPQGVYEQYF. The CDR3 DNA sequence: TGTGCCAGCAGTTCGCCCCAGGGGGTCTACGAGCAGTACTTC.